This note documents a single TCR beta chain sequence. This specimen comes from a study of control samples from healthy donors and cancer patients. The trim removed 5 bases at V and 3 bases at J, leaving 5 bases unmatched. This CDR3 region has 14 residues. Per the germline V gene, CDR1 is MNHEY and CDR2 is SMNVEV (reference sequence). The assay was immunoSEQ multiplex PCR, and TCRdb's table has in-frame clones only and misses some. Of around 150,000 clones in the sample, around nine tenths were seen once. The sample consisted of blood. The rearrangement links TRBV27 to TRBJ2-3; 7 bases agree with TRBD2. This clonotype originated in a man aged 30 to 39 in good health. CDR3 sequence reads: CASSLAGATDTQYF. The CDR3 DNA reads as TGTGCCAGCAGTCTGGCGGGAGCTACAGATACGCAGTATTTT.